Sequencing of this T cell receptor (beta chain) was carried out in a study of shared T cell receptors in the human thymus. TCRdb's copy holds only in-frame clones and misses some; the assay was immunoSEQ multiplex PCR. The sample consists of 500,000 to 750,000 clones, around 87% of them appearing once. Unmatched junction bases numbered 9, after V lost 4 bases and J lost 9 bases. Per germline, CDR1 SGDLS and CDR2 YYNGEE. CDR3 length: 15 residues. A further study also used this sample, focusing on human thymus T cells. From that second work: Resections removed during corrective heart surgery provided the thymus tissue used. Thymic repertoires of unrelated individuals were reported in related research to overlap highly.

The receptor's source is a boy under two years old with a congenital heart defect. The chain uses TRBV9 and TRBJ2-1; the match to TRBD2 covers 11 bases. Sequenced: thymocytes. CDR3 nucleotide sequence: TGTGCCAGCAGCCCAAGGGGACTAGCGGCAATTGAGCAGTTCTTC. Encoded protein: CASSPRGLAAIEQFF.